This TCR beta chain came from a study of blood T cell repertoires in COVID-19. Study background: The United States, Italy and Spain supplied acute and convalescent COVID-19 samples. PBMCs, B-cell-depleted T cells, or T cells were the source of the cDNA or gDNA that made up the material.

Under the authors' procedure: By means of reference gene primer amplification, nucleated cell counts were estimated. TCRdb's copy holds only in-frame clones and misses some; the assay was immunoSEQ multiplex PCR. The V and J calls and clone size are taken from that table; D and trimming were inferred from the DNA. The sample includes about 200,000 clones, approximately 87% of them seen just once. The V gene's germline CDR1 is SEHNR and CDR2 FQNEAQ (reference sequence). The ends were cut back, 3 bases at V and 2 bases at J, with 6 bases in the middle. The CDR3 spans 13 residues. The chain links TRBV7-9 to TRBJ2-3; D not certain. The source of this sequence is a woman aged 45-65 years with acute or convalescent COVID-19. The source material was peripheral blood. The CDR3 sequence: CASSFPNTDTQYF. CDR3 DNA: TGTGCCAGCAGCTTCCCCAACACAGATACGCAGTATTTT.